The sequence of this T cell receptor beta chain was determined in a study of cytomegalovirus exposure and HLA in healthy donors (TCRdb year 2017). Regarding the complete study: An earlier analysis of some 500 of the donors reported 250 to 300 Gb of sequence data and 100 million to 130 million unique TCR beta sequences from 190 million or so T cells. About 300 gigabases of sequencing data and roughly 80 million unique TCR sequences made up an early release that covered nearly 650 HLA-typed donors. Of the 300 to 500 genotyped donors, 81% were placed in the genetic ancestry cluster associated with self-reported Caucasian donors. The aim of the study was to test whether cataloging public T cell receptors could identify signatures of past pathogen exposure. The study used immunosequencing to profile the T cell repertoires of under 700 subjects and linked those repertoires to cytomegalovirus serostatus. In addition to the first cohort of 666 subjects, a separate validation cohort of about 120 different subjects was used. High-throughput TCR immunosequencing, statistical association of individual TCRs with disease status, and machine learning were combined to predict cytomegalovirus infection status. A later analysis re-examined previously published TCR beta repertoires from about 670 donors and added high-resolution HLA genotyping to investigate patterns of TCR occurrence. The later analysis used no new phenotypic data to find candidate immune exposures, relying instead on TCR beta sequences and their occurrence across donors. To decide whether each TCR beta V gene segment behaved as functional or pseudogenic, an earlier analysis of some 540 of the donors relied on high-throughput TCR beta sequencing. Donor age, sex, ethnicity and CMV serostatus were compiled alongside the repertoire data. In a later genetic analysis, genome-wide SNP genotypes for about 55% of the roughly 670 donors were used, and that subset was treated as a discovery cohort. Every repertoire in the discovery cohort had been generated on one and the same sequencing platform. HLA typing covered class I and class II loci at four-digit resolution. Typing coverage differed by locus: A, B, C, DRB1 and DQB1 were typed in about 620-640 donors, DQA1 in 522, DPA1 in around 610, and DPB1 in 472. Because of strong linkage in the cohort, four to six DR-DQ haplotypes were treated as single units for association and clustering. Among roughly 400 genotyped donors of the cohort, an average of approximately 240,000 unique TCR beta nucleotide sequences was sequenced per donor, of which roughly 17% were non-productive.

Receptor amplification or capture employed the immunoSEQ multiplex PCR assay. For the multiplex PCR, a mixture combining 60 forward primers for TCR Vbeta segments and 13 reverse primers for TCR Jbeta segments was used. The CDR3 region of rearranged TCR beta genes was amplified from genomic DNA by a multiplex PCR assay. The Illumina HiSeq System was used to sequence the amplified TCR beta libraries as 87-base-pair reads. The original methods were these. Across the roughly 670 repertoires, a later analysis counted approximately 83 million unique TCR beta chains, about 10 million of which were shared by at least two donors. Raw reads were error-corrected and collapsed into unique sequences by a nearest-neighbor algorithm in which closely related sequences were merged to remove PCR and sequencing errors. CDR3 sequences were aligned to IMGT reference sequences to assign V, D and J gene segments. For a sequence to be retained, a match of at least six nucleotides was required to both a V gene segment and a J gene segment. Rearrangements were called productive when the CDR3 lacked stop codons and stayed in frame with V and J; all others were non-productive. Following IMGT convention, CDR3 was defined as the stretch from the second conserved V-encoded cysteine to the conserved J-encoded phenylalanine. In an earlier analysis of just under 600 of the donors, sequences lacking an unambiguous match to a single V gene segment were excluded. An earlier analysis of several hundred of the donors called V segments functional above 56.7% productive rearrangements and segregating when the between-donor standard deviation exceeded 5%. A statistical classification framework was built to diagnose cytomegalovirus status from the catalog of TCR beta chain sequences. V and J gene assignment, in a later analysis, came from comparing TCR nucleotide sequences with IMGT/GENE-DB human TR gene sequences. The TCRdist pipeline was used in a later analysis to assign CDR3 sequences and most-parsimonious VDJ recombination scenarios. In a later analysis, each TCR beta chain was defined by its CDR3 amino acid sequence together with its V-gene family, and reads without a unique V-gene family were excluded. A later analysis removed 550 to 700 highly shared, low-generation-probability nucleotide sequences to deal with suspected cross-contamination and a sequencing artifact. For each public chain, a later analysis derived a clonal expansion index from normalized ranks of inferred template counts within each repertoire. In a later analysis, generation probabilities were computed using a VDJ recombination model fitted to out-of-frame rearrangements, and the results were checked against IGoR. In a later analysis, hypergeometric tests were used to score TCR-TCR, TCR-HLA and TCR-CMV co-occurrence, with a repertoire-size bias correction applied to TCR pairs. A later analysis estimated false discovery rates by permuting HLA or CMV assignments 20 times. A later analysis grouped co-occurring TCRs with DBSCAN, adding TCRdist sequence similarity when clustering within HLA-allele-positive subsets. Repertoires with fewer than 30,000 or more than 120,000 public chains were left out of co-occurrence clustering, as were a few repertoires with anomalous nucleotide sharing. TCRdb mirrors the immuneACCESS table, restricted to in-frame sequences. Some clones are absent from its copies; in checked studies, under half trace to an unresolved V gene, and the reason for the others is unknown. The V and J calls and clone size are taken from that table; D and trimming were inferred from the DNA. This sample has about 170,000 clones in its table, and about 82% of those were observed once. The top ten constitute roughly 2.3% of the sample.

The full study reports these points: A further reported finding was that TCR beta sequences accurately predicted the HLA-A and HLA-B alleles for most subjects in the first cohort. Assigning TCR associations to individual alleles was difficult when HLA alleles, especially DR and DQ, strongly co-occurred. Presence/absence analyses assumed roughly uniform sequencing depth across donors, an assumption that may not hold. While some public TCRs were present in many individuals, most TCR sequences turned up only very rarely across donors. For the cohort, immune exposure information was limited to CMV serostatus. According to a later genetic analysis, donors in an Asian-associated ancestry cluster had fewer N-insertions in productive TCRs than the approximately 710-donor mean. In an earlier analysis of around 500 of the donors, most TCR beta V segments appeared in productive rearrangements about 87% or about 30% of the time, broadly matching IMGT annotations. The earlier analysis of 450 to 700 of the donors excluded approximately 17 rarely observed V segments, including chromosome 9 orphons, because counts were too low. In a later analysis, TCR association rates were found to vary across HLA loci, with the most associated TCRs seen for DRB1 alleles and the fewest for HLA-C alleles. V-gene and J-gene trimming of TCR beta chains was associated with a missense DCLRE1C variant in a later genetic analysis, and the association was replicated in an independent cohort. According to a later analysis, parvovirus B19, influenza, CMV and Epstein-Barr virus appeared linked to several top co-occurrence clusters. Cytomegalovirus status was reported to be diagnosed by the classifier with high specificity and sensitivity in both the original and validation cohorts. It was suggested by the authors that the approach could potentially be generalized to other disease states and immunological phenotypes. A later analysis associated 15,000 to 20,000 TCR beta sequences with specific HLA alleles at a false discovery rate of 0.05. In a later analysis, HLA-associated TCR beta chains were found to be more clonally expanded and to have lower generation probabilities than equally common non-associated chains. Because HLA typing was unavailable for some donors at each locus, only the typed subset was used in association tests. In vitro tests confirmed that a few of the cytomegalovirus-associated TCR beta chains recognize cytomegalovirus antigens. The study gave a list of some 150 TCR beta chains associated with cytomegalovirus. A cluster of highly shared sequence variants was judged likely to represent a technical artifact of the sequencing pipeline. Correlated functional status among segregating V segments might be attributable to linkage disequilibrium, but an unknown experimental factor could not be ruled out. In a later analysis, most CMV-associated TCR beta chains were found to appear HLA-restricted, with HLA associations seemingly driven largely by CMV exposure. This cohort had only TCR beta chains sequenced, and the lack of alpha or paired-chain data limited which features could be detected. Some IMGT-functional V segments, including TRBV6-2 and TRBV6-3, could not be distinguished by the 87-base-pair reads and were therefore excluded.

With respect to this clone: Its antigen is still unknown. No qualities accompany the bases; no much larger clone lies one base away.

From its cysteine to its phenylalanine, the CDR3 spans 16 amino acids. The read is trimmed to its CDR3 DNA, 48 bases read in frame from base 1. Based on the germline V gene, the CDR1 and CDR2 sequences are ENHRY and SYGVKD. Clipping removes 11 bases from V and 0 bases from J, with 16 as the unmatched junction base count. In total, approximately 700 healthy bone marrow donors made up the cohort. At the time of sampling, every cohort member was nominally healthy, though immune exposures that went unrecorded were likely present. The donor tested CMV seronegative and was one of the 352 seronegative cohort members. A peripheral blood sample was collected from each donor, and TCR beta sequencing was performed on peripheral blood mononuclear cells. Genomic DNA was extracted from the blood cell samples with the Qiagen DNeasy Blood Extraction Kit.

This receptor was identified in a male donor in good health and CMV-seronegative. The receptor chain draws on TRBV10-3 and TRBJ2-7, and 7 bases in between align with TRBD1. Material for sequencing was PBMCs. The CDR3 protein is CAAAKGKQGSSYEQYF. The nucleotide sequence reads TGTGCCGCCGCGAAGGGGAAACAGGGGAGCTCCTACGAGCAGTACTTC.